This T cell receptor beta chain was recovered during a study of cytomegalovirus exposure and HLA in healthy donors. Study summary: An early data release held 75 million to 100 million unique TCRs from HLA-typed donors. Across some 400 genotyped donors, roughly 80% landed in the Caucasian-associated ancestry cluster. General study results and limits: Association with HLA alleles at 0.05 false discovery rate was found for roughly 17,000 TCR beta sequences in a later analysis.

Researchers ran the PCR with 60 Vbeta and 13 Jbeta primers. TCRdb's table, derived via immunoSEQ multiplex PCR, lists solely in-frame clones and lacks some. Of fewer than 250,000 clones detected, just under 75% appear once; the ten largest clones hold more than 4.5%. This clone was picked up one time. Its antigen is unknown. The TCR was taken from a man aged 25-45 years in good health and CMV-seropositive. The sequenced sample consisted of PBMCs.

As DNA, the CDR3 is TGTGCCAGCAGTTCAACTAGGACAGGGGGCTATGGCTACACCTTC. This encodes CASSSTRTGGYGYTF. V gene TRBV28 combines with J gene TRBJ1-2; 10 bases line up with TRBD1. This CDR3 contains 15 residues. The junction had 6 bases not matched to a gene; V was cut back by 4 bases and J by 4 bases. Germline V CDR1 and CDR2: MDHEN, SYDVKM.